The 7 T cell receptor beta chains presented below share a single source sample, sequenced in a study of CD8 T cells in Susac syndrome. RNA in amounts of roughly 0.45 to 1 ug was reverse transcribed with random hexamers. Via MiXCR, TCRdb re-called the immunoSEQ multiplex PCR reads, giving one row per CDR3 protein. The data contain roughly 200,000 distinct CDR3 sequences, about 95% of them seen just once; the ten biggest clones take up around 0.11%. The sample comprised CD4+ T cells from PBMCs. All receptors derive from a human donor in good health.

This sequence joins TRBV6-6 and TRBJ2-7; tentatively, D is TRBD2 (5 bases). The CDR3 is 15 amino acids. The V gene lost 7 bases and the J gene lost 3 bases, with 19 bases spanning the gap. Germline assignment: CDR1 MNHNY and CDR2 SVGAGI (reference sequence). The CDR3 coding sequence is TGTGCCAGCACCCTCTCTCGGGGTCGCAGCTACGAGCAGTACTTC. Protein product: CASTLSRGRSYEQYF.

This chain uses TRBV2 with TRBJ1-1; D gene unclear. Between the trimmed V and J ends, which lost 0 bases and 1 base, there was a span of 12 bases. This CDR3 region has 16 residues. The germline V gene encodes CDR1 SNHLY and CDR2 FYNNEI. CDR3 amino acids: CASSEAHLRTNTEAFF. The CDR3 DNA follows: TGTGCCAGCAGTGAAGCGCATCTCCGGACGAACACTGAAGCTTTCTTT.

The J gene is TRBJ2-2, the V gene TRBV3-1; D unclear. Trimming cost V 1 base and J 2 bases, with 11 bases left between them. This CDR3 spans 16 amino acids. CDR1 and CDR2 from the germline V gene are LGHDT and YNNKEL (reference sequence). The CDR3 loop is CASSQVARYNTGELFF. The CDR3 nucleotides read TGTGCCAGCAGCCAAGTGGCCCGATATAACACCGGGGAGCTGTTTTTT.

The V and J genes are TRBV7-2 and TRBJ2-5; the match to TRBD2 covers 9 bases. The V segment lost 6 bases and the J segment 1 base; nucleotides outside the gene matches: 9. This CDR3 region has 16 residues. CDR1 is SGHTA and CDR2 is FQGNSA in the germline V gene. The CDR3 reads CASSSLAGRPQETQYF. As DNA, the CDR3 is TGTGCCAGCAGTTCACTAGCGGGTCGGCCCCAAGAGACCCAGTACTTC.

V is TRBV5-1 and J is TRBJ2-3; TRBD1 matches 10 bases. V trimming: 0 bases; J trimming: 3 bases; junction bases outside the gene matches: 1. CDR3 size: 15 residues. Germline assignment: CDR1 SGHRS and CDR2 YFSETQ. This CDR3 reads CASSLAGQGTDTQYF. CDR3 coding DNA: TGCGCCAGCAGCTTGGCGGGACAGGGGACAGATACGCAGTATTTT.

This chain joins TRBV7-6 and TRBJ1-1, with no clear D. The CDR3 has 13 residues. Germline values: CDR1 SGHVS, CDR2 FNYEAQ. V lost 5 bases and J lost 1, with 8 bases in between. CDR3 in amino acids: CASSRDGNTEAFF. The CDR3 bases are TGTGCCAGCAGCCGAGACGGGAACACTGAAGCTTTCTTT.

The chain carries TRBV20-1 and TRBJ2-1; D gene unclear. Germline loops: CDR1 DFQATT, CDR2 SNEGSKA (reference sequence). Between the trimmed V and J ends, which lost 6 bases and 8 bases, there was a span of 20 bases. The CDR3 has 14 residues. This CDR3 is CSAPRQTILDEQFF. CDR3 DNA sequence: TGCAGTGCCCCGAGGCAGACGATTCTGGATGAGCAGTTCTTC.